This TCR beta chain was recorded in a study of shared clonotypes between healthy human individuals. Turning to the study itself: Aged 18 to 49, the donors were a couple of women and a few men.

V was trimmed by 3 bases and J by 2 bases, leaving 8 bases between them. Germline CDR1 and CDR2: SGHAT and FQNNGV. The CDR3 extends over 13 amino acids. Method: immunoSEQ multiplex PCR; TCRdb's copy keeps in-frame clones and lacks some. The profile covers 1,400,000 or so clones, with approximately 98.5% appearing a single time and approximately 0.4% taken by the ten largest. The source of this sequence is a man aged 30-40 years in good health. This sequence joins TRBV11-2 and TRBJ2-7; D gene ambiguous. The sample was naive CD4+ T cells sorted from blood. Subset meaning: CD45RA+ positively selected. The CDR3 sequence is CASSFIRAYEQYF. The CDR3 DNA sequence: TGTGCCAGCAGCTTTATAAGGGCCTACGAGCAGTACTTC.